The sequence of this TCR beta chain was determined in a study of human T cells and chemical hapten exposure. The germline V gene has CDR1 SGHTA and CDR2 FQGNSA. This CDR3 is built from 12 residues. The V and J ends lost 5 bases and 9 bases respectively, with 13 bases between them. Sample time point: patch test 2, 6 weeks after DPC sensitization. The treatment denotes: therapeutic diphenylcyclopropenone sensitization with weekly scalp DPC. Blood draws came before every patch-test application. Via MiXCR, TCRdb re-called the RACE reads, giving one row per CDR3 protein. This table has approximately 100,000 distinct CDR3 sequences, 9% to 9.5% appearing once. There are many counts of this clonotype. Antigen unknown. Whole-study findings and limits: TCRs exceeding 1 in 1000 frequency stayed unchanged with DPC sensitization.

The sequence was obtained from a woman in her thirties or forties with alopecia areata. Some clones in this sample may be carry-over from other donors' samples. Here the sequenced sample was whole blood, taken in connection with sensitization to the hapten diphenylcyclopropenone (DPC). The rearrangement uses TRBV7-2 and TRBJ1-1; D gene uncertain. DNA for the CDR3: TGTGCCAGCAGCCCTTTAGGAGGACAAGCTTTCTTT. It translates to CASSPLGGQAFF.